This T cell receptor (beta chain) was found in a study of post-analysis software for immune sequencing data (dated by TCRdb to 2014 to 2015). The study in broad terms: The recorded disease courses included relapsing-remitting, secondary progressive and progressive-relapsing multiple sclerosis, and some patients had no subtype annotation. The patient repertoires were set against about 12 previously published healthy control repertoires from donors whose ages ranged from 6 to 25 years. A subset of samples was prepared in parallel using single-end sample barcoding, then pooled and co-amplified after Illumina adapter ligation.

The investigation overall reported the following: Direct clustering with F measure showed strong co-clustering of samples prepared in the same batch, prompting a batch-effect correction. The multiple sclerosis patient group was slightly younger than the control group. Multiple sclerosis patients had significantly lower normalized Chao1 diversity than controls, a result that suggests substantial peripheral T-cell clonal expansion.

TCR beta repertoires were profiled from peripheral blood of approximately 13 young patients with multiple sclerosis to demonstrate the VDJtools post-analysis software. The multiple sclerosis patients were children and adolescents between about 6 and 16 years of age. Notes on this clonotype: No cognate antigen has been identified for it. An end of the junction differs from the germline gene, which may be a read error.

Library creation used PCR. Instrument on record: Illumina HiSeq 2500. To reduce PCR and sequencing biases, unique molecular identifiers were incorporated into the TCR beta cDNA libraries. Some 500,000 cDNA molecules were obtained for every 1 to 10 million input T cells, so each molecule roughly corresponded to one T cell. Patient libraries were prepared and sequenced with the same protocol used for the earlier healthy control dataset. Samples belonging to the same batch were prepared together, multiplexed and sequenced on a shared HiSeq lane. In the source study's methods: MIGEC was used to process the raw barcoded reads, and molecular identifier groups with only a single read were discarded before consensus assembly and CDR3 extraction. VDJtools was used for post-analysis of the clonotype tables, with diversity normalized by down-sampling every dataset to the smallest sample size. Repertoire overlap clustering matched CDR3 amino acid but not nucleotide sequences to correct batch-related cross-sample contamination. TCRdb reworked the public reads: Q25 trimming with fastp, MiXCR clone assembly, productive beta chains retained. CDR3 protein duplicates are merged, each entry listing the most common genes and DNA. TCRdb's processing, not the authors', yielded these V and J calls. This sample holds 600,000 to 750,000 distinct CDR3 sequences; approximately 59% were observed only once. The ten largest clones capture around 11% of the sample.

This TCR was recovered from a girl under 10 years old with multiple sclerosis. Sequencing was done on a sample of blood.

The DNA sequence is given as TGTGCCAGCAGTGCCAGGGTTCAAGGGACCCAGTACTTC. It codes for CASSARVQGTQYF. The rearrangement joined TRBV28 to TRBJ2-4; tentative D gene TRBD1, with 5 bases matching. The J call is in doubt because the DNA end fits TRBJ2-5 better. Spanning cysteine to phenylalanine, the CDR3 consists of 13 amino acids. Just CDR3 DNA is preserved here, 39 bases in frame from base 1. CDR1 and CDR2 were assigned from the germline V gene as MDHEN and SYDVKM.